This record looks at one T cell receptor beta chain sequence and its context. In its sample, this clonotype was seen a few times. Which antigen it targets is not known. No quality values exist for individual bases; no much larger clone is one base distant. Genomic DNA served as template for TCR beta VDJ combination and CDR3 sequence profiling. An Illumina HiSeq 2000 was used for TCR repertoire sequencing. In the original analysis: TRBV/TRBJ rearrangement plots, CDR3 size and DJ length profiles, and Simpson's diversity index were used to assess repertoires. The most abundant DNA sequence in the deep sequencing data was defined as the immunodominant clone. CDR3 amino acid sequences were screened for sharing across subjects and compared with published repertoires and the VDJdb database. TCRdb reprocessed the public reads (quality trimming at Q25 with fastp, clone calling with MiXCR) and kept in-frame beta chains. Rows are combined by CDR3 protein, so each entry shows the most common genes and DNA. The V and J calls shown here were made by TCRdb, not taken from the authors' results. The sample includes about 180,000 distinct CDR3 sequences, with 40% to 50% observed a single time. The ten largest account for approximately 2.9% of the sample.

This record belongs to a study of CD8+CD57+ T cells in acquired aplastic anemia (dated by TCRdb to 2017 to 2018). Turning to the overall study: On average, sorted CD4+ and CD8+ cells yielded approximately 3 ug of extracted DNA, with a range of about 0.19 to 30 ug. Healthy donor samples averaged about 9.9 million reads for CD4+ and 11 million to 12 million for CD8+ cells.

In the study, sorted CD4+ and CD8+ blood T cells from patients with severe aplastic anemia and from healthy subjects underwent deep sequencing of TCR repertoires. Ficoll-Paque density gradient centrifugation was used to isolate peripheral blood mononuclear cells. Before DNA extraction, CD4+ and CD8+ T cells were sorted with FACS or magnetic beads. Based on the germline V gene, the CDR1 and CDR2 sequences are SGDLS and YYNGEE. Taken from cysteine to phenylalanine, the CDR3 has 12 residues. CDR3 DNA is the only sequence kept; it has 36 bases, read in frame from the first base. At the junction V is shortened by 0 bases and J by 7 bases, with 5 bases in between. What the authors observed across the whole study: Roughly 29 CD8+ CDR3 sequences were found in both patients and controls but appeared to be highly expressed in patients and within the immunodominant clones of the patients. Patients and healthy controls showed no significant difference in CD8+ Simpson's diversity (P=0.060).

This clonotype originated in a human donor in good health. Here the chain combines TRBV9 and TRBJ2-1, with no reliable assignment of the D segment. The specimen sequenced was sorted CD4+, CD8+, or CD8+CD57+ T cells (not recorded which) from PBMCs. The CDR3 reads CASSVGLNEQFF. The nucleotide sequence reads as follows: TGTGCCAGCAGCGTAGGGTTGAATGAGCAGTTCTTC.